The 27 T cell receptor beta chains below all came from one sample that was sequenced in a study of brain metastases from non-small cell lung cancer. The assay was immunoSEQ multiplex PCR, and TCRdb's table has in-frame clones only and misses some. Seen here are 950 to 1,500 clones, over 75% observed once, and the top ten hold 7.7%. The sequencing input was tumor-adjacent normal tissue. The receptor set was obtained from a donor aged 40 or over with non-small cell lung cancer.

The chain combines TRBV6-1 with TRBJ2-2; D may be TRBD2 (6 bases). The CDR3 contains 13 residues. V dropped 2 bases and J dropped 8 bases, with 9 bases sitting between them. Germline V gene sequence: CDR1 MNHNS, CDR2 SASEGT. The chain's CDR3 is CASSEWEVGELFF. CDR3 nucleotide sequence: TGTGCCAGCAGTGAATGGGAGGTGGGGGAGCTGTTTTTT.

The V gene is TRBV6-7, the J gene TRBJ1-5; D gene uncertain. Being an ORF, TRBV6-7 has a function that is uncertain. The CDR3 spans 16 residues. Trimming left V 2 bases short and J 3 bases short, with 14 bases between. The CDR3 loop is CASSYEPQLNNQPQHF. Here the CDR3 DNA reads TGTGCCAGCAGTTACGAACCCCAGTTAAACAATCAGCCCCAGCATTTT.

V gene TRBV5-1 combines with J gene TRBJ2-7; 7 bases line up with TRBD2. CDR1 and CDR2 (germline): SGHRS, YFSETQ. V gave up 4 bases and J gave up 6 bases; unmatched junction bases: 10. The CDR3 length is 14 residues. CDR3 sequence: CASSPWGGLGEQYF. CDR3 sequence (DNA): TGCGCCAGCAGCCCTTGGGGAGGGCTAGGCGAGCAGTACTTC.

This sequence joins TRBV5-1 and TRBJ2-7, with D possibly being TRBD2 (5 bases). Trimming shortened V by 0 bases and J by 6 bases, and 13 bases separated the two germline ends. The V gene's germline CDR1 is SGHRS and CDR2 YFSETQ. CDR3 size: 14 residues. The CDR3 DNA reads TGCGCCAGCAGCTTGGTGCCGGGGATGGGCGAGCAGTACTTC. Its translation is CASSLVPGMGEQYF. The complete variable domain, with remaining parts taken from reference TRBV5-1 and TRBJ2-7, reads KAGVTQTPRYLIKTRGQQVTLSCSPISGHRSVSWYQQTPGQGLQFLFEYFSETQRNKGNFPGRFSGRQFSNSRSEMNVSTLELGDSALYLCASSLVPGMGEQYFGPGTRLTVT.

This sequence joins TRBV3-1 (or the pseudogene TRBV3-2) and TRBJ1-5, with 7 bases fitting TRBD1. V shed 4 bases, J shed 2 bases, and the junction held 11 bases outside the gene matches. Germline V CDR1 and CDR2: LGHDT, YNNKEL (reference sequence). CDR3 length equals 17 residues. CDR3 nucleotides: TGTGCCAGCAGCCCGACCCCGACAGGGCAGGGCAATCAGCCCCAGCATTTT. Its protein is CASSPTPTGQGNQPQHF.

The chain links TRBV29-1 to TRBJ2-2, with D possibly TRBD1 on 5 matching bases. V lost 4 bases to trimming and J lost 2 bases, with 14 bases between them. CDR1 is SQVTM, CDR2 ANQGSEA, per germline. CDR3 length: 15 residues. CDR3 DNA sequence: TGCAGCGTTGGGGGCGCAAGGGGAAACACCGGGGAGCTGTTTTTT. This encodes CSVGGARGNTGELFF.

As concerns this clone: One end of the junction does not line up with germline, which may come from a read error. The chain couples TRBV23-1 to TRBJ1-2; D gene unclear. TRBV23-1 is annotated as an ORF whose role is uncertain. The CDR3 has 13 residues. The CDR3 DNA sequence: TGCGCCAGTAGTCAATTCCCCCCGTGGGGCTACACCTTC. It specifies CASSQFPPWGYTF.

The rearrangement links TRBV7-9 to TRBJ1-3; the match to TRBD1 covers 7 bases. The CDR3 length is 15 residues. The germline CDR1 and CDR2 sequences are SEHNR and FQNEAQ (reference sequence). The V gene end was trimmed by 6 bases and the J gene end by 0 bases; junction bases not matched to a gene: 5. The CDR3 bases are TGTGCCAGCAGGGGCAGGGACAGCTCTGGAAACACCATATATTTT. The encoded protein is CASRGRDSSGNTIYF.

The rearrangement links TRBV10-2 to TRBJ2-7, with D hard to call. The CDR3 has 13 amino acids. The V end was cut by 0 bases, the J end by 6 bases, with 9 bases between. The germline V gene encodes CDR1 WSHSY and CDR2 SAAADI. CDR3 nucleotides: TGCGCCAGCAGTGAGTCCGCCAGACTCGAGCAGTACTTC. Translating it yields CASSESARLEQYF.

The chain combines TRBV7-3 with TRBJ2-3; a weak D match, TRBD2 (5 bases). The CDR3 sequence is 15 residues long. CDR1 and CDR2 from the germline V gene are SGHTA and FQGTGA. The V end lost 4 bases, the J end lost 0 bases, and 11 bases lay between the germline ends. The CDR3 DNA is TGTGCCAGCAGCTCCTTAGCGACTAGCACAGATACGCAGTATTTT. Protein product: CASSSLATSTDTQYF. The full variable domain, with the rest looked up from reference TRBV7-3 and TRBJ2-3, is GAGVSQTPSNKVTEKGKYVELRCDPISGHTALYWYRQSLGQGPEFLIYFQGTGAADDSGLPNDRFFAVRPEGSVSTLKIQRTERGDSAVYLCASSSLATSTDTQYFGPGTRLTVL.

To note about this clone: This sample also contains other DNA sequences that code for the same CDR3. The genes are TRBV13 and TRBJ2-7, with 12 nucleotides matching TRBD1. CDR3 length: 15 amino acids. CDR1 PRHDT and CDR2 FYEKMQ come from the germline V gene (reference sequence). With V trimmed by 9 bases and J by 7 bases, 13 bases remained unmatched. The CDR3 spells CASSHRDRGQGEQYF. Written as DNA, the CDR3 is TGTGCCAGTAGCCACAGGGACAGGGGGCAAGGGGAGCAGTACTTC.

The genes are TRBV25-1 and TRBJ1-2; D is unclear. The germline CDR1 and CDR2 sequences are MGHDK and SYGVNS. The V end lost 5 bases, the J end lost 2 bases, and 9 bases lay between the germline ends. This CDR3 contains 13 residues. CDR3 sequence (DNA): TGTGCCAGCAGTCACAGACTCAACTATGGCTACACCTTC. Its translation: CASSHRLNYGYTF.

The rearrangement links TRBV5-6 to TRBJ2-3; TRBD1 is a possible D gene (8 bases). The CDR3 runs to 19 residues. CDR1 is SGHDT and CDR2 is YYEEEE in the germline V gene. V was pared by 4 bases and J by 3 bases, with 27 bases between. The CDR3 loop reads CASSRGPVFDRGGTDTQYF. CDR3 coding DNA: TGTGCCAGCAGCCGAGGGCCTGTGTTTGACAGGGGAGGGACAGATACGCAGTATTTT.

As to this clone: One end of the junction fails to match germline, which may point to a read error. V gene TRBV10-3 combines with J gene TRBJ2-1, with 15 bases identical to TRBD2. Per germline, CDR1 ENHRY and CDR2 SYGVKD. This CDR3 has 15 residues. CDR3 nucleotides: TGTGCCATCACAGGGACTAGCGGGGGGTACAATGAACAGTTCTTC. Its translation: CAITGTSGGYNEQFF.

The rearrangement links TRBV29-1 to TRBJ2-1; D is unclear. CDR3 length equals 10 residues. The germline V and J ends were trimmed by 2 bases and 8 bases, with 4 bases remaining between them. The germline gives CDR1 SQVTM, CDR2 ANQGSEA. The CDR3 region is CSVENYEQFF. CDR3 sequence (DNA): TGCAGCGTTGAAAATTATGAGCAGTTCTTC.

The chain joins TRBV5-1 to TRBJ2-3; D is possibly TRBD2 (7 bases). CDR3 size: 18 residues. Per germline, CDR1 SGHRS and CDR2 YFSETQ. V lost 0 bases to trimming and J lost 6 bases, with 23 bases between them. CDR3 region: CASSLEGRGPARGDTQYF. The CDR3 region has the DNA TGCGCCAGCAGCTTGGAGGGGCGGGGGCCCGCAAGAGGGGATACGCAGTATTTT. Based on the CDR3 plus reference TRBV5-1 and TRBJ2-3, the full variable domain is KAGVTQTPRYLIKTRGQQVTLSCSPISGHRSVSWYQQTPGQGLQFLFEYFSETQRNKGNFPGRFSGRQFSNSRSEMNVSTLELGDSALYLCASSLEGRGPARGDTQYFGPGTRLTVL.

The count of this clone is one. The chain links TRBV5-1 to TRBJ2-6; D ambiguous. The V and J ends lost 4 bases and 1 base respectively, with 9 bases between them. The CDR3 runs 15 residues. Germline CDR1 and CDR2: SGHRS and YFSETQ. The CDR3 is CASSGSHSGANVLTF. The CDR3 nucleotides read TGCGCCAGCAGCGGAAGTCATTCTGGGGCCAACGTCCTGACTTTC.

This clone was picked up one time. This rearrangement joins TRBV7-3 to TRBJ2-5; 9 bases are a match to TRBD1. CDR1 is SGHTA, CDR2 FQGTGA, per germline. This CDR3 spans 13 amino acids. The V gene end was trimmed by 3 bases and the J gene end by 5 bases; junction bases not matched to a gene: 1. CDR3 in amino acids: CASSFTGGETQYF. The CDR3 DNA reads TGTGCCAGCAGCTTTACAGGGGGCGAGACCCAGTACTTC.

The V gene is TRBV12-5, the J gene TRBJ2-2; D may be TRBD2 (6 bases). This CDR3 is built from 14 residues. Germline loops: CDR1 LGHNT, CDR2 FRNRAP. V was clipped by 1 base and J by 13 bases, with 16 bases between them. The CDR3 coding sequence is TGTGCTAGTGGTTTGGACACCGGTCGGGGGAGGCTGTTTTTT. As protein: CASGLDTGRGRLFF.

This clone was counted only a few times. The chain is built from TRBV27 and TRBJ1-2; 9 bases line up with TRBD1. V was clipped by 3 bases and J by 7 bases; unmatched bases: 6. This CDR3 contains 14 residues. Germline assignment: CDR1 MNHEY and CDR2 SMNVEV (reference sequence). In nucleotides, the CDR3 is TGTGCCAGCAGTTTTCGGGACAGGGCCAGTGGCTACACCTTC. Protein sequence: CASSFRDRASGYTF.

The gene calls are TRBV29-1 and TRBJ2-3; tentatively, D is TRBD2 (6 bases). The V and J ends lost 5 bases and 5 bases respectively, with 11 bases between them. The CDR3 is 12 amino acids. Germline loops: CDR1 SQVTM, CDR2 ANQGSEA. CDR3 DNA: TGCAGCGTTACCGGGACTCAAGATACGCAGTATTTT. This translates into CSVTGTQDTQYF.

The V and J genes are TRBV9 and TRBJ2-3, with 8 bases lining up with TRBD2. The trim removed 1 base at V and 1 base at J, leaving 14 bases unmatched. The CDR3 spans 19 residues. Looked up from germline, CDR1 is SGDLS and CDR2 is YYNGEE. The CDR3: CASSVKGNLGGAGTDTQYF. The CDR3 DNA reads TGTGCCAGCAGCGTAAAAGGGAATCTCGGGGGGGCCGGCACAGATACGCAGTATTTT.

The J gene is TRBJ1-4, the V gene TRBV11-3; perhaps TRBD1 as D (5 bases). Germline assignment: CDR1 SGHNT and CDR2 YENEEA. Trimming pared 5 bases from V and 17 bases from J, leaving 24 bases between. This CDR3 contains 14 residues. The CDR3 is CASSPSQGIGLEFF. For the CDR3, the DNA is TGTGCCAGCAGCCCAAGTCAGGGAATTGGGCTCGAATTTTTT. The complete variable domain, with remaining parts taken from reference TRBV11-3 and TRBJ1-4, reads EAGVVQSPRYKIIEKKQPVAFWCNPISGHNTLYWYLQNLGQGPELLIRYENEEAVDDSQLPKDRFSAERLKGVDSTLKIQPAELGDSAVYLCASSPSQGIGLEFFGSGTQLSVL.

This chain connects TRBV30 to TRBJ2-5; D might be TRBD1 (5 bases). Per the germline V gene, CDR1 is GTSNPN and CDR2 is SVGIG (reference sequence). Trimming cost V 7 bases and J 0 bases, with 18 bases left between them. The CDR3 sequence is 15 residues long. As DNA, the CDR3 is TGTGCCTTAAGCTTAAGACAGTCGTACCAAGAGACCCAGTACTTC. Residues: CALSLRQSYQETQYF.

This chain links TRBV27 with TRBJ1-1; TRBD1 might be the D (6 bases). Germline CDR1 reads MNHEY; CDR2 reads SMNVEV (reference sequence). This CDR3 has 11 residues. V lost 8 bases and J 9 bases, leaving 13 bases between the germline ends. This chain's CDR3 is CASESRDKAFF. CDR3 bases: TGTGCCAGCGAGTCCCGGGACAAAGCTTTCTTT.

This rearrangement joins TRBV18 to TRBJ2-6; the D gene could be TRBD1 or TRBD2 (5 bases each). Looked up from germline, CDR1 is KGHSH and CDR2 is LQKENI. The CDR3 runs 15 residues. V was trimmed by 6 bases and J by 4 bases, leaving 13 bases between them. The CDR3 coding sequence is TGTGCCAGCTCTGGCGAGGGGTTCGGGGCCAACGTCCTGACTTTC. It codes for CASSGEGFGANVLTF.

This chain links TRBV28 with TRBJ2-6; D unclear. Germline CDR1 MDHEN, CDR2 SYDVKM. V gave up 4 bases and J gave up 6 bases, with 13 bases separating them. This CDR3 spans 15 amino acids. CDR3 nucleotide sequence: TGTGCCAGCAGTTCCGTGGGCTGGCTGGCCAACGTCCTGACTTTC. This translates into CASSSVGWLANVLTF.